These 16 T cell receptor beta chains share one sample of origin, sequenced in a study of cytomegalovirus exposure and HLA in healthy donors. PCR employed 60 Vbeta and 13 Jbeta primers. Some clones are missing from TCRdb's copy, which holds only in-frame ones; the method was immunoSEQ multiplex PCR. The sample has some 120,000 clones, more than 60% seen once. Material for sequencing was PBMCs. The receptors originated from a woman between 35 and 50 years old in good health and CMV-seronegative.

V and J are TRBV5-1 and TRBJ2-1, with D unclear. Trimming pared 0 bases from V and 7 bases from J, leaving 14 bases between. Per the germline V gene, CDR1 is SGHRS and CDR2 is YFSETQ. This CDR3 is built from 15 residues. CDR3 protein: CASSLGGGRGNEQFF. The CDR3 region has the DNA TGCGCCAGCAGCTTGGGTGGCGGTCGCGGTAATGAGCAGTTCTTC.

The V call is TRBV18, the J call TRBJ2-7; D may be TRBD2 (5 bases). Looked up from germline, CDR1 is KGHSH and CDR2 is LQKENI. The ends were cut back, 2 bases at V and 3 bases at J, with 8 bases in the middle. The CDR3 has 13 amino acids. CDR3 residues: CASSPAEDYEQYF. The CDR3 coding sequence is TGTGCCAGCTCACCAGCGGAGGACTACGAGCAGTACTTC.

This chain links TRBV7-2 with TRBJ2-7; D is undetermined. CDR3 length: 13 residues. V lost 4 bases to trimming and J lost 3 bases, with 10 bases between them. Germline lookup yields CDR1 SGHTA and CDR2 FQGNSA. CDR3 DNA sequence: TGTGCCAGCAGCTCTTACGTTAGCTACGAGCAGTACTTC. Amino acids: CASSSYVSYEQYF. Variable domain in full (rest from reference TRBV7-2 and TRBJ2-7): GAGVSQSPSNKVTEKGKDVELRCDPISGHTALYWYRQSLGQGLEFLIYFQGNSAPDKSGLPSDRFSAERTGGSVSTLTIQRTQQEDSAVYLCASSSYVSYEQYFGPGTRLTVT.

This clone has just a few counts. The CDR3 bases are TGTGCCAGCAGCTTCGTTCAGGGCACAGGACCCACAGATACGCAGTATTTT. Residues: CASSFVQGTGPTDTQYF. This chain joins TRBV11-2 and TRBJ2-3, with a possible D match to TRBD1 (5 bases). Deletions cut 3 bases from V and 2 bases from J, with 18 bases between. CDR3 size: 17 residues. The germline V gene encodes CDR1 SGHAT and CDR2 FQNNGV.

The rearrangement links TRBV4-3 to TRBJ1-5, with 7 bases aligning to TRBD1. CDR1 and CDR2 from the germline V gene are LGHNA and YSLEER. V gave up 1 base and J gave up 4 bases; unmatched junction bases: 4. The CDR3 extends over 15 amino acids. CDR3 DNA sequence: TGCGCCAGCAGCCAAGTCCGGGACAGTAATCAGCCCCAGCATTTT. It is translated as CASSQVRDSNQPQHF.

CDR3 sequence reads: CASSDHGTGYNQPQHF. The CDR3 DNA reads as TGTGCCAGTAGTGACCACGGGACAGGGTACAATCAGCCCCAGCATTTT. The chain uses TRBV19 and TRBJ1-5, with TRBD1 matching over 9 bases. Per germline, CDR1 LNHDA and CDR2 SQIVND (reference sequence). The CDR3 runs to 16 residues. The V gene end was trimmed by 5 bases and the J gene end by 3 bases; junction bases not matched to a gene: 8. Based on the CDR3 plus reference TRBV19 and TRBJ1-5, the full variable domain is DGGITQSPKYLFRKEGQNVTLSCEQNLNHDAMYWYRQDPGQGLRLIYYSQIVNDFQKGDIAEGYSVSREKKESFPLTVTSAQKNPTAFYLCASSDHGTGYNQPQHFGDGTRLSIL.

V usage is TRBV11-3 and J usage is TRBJ2-1, with a tentative D call TRBD2 (6 bases). The CDR3 covers 17 residues. Deletions cut 0 bases from V and 5 bases from J, with 17 bases between. CDR1 and CDR2 (germline): SGHNT, YENEEA. The CDR3, as DNA: TGTGCCAGCAGCTTAGAATATGGGGACTCCAATCACAATGAGCAGTTCTTC. This sequence encodes CASSLEYGDSNHNEQFF.

The chain joins TRBV6-6 to TRBJ2-1; perhaps TRBD2 as D (6 bases). V lost 6 bases and J lost 2, with 11 bases in between. Germline CDR1 reads MNHNY; CDR2 reads SVGAGI (reference sequence). This CDR3 is 14 amino acids long. The CDR3: CASRPGLTYNEQFF. DNA of the CDR3: TGTGCCAGCAGACCGGGACTCACCTACAATGAGCAGTTCTTC.

This chain joins TRBV29-1 and TRBJ2-1; D possibly corresponds to TRBD2 (5 bases). CDR3 length: 13 amino acids. Germline assignment: CDR1 SQVTM and CDR2 ANQGSEA. Trimming removed 7 bases from V and 2 bases from J, with 12 bases in between. The CDR3 here is CSALVTTYNEQFF. DNA of the CDR3: TGCAGCGCTCTCGTGACTACCTACAATGAGCAGTTCTTC.

This clone was seen just once. V is TRBV6-5 and J is TRBJ2-3, with 8 positions matching TRBD2. Germline loops: CDR1 MNHEY, CDR2 SVGAGI. V lost 6 bases to trimming and J lost 4 bases; unmatched junction nucleotides: 9. The CDR3 is made up of 15 amino acids. The CDR3 here is CASRAPAGGPDTQYF. DNA of the CDR3: TGTGCCAGCAGGGCCCCGGCGGGGGGTCCAGATACGCAGTATTTT.

This clone has a single count. The chain employs TRBV7-2 and TRBJ1-1; D gene ambiguous. The germline V gene has CDR1 SGHTA and CDR2 FQGNSA. V lost 0 bases and J lost 7, with 6 bases in between. CDR3 size: 12 residues. The CDR3 bases are TGTGCCAGCAGCTTAGCCAGATATGAAGCTTTCTTT. As protein: CASSLARYEAFF.

This clone was counted only a few times. V gene TRBV29-1 combines with J gene TRBJ2-2; no reliable D call. Per germline, CDR1 SQVTM and CDR2 ANQGSEA. This CDR3 contains 16 residues. The V gene lost 0 bases and the J gene lost 2 bases, with 13 bases spanning the gap. The CDR3 here is CSVEDRWQVNTGELFF. Here the CDR3 DNA reads TGCAGCGTTGAAGATCGGTGGCAGGTAAACACCGGGGAGCTGTTTTTT.

Turning to this clone: The sample holds other DNA sequences that translate to the same CDR3. This sequence joins TRBV2 and TRBJ2-7, with D perhaps matching TRBD2 (6 bases). Germline CDR1 SNHLY, CDR2 FYNNEI. CDR3 length: 13 residues. The ends were cut back, 11 bases at V and 4 bases at J, with 18 bases in the middle. Written as DNA, the CDR3 is TGTGCCGGAAGCGGGTTAGCCCAATACGAGCAGTACTTC. Protein product: CAGSGLAQYEQYF.

The chain carries TRBV5-1 and TRBJ2-3, with 11 nucleotides matching TRBD2. V shed 2 bases, J shed 6 bases, and the junction held 5 bases outside the gene matches. The CDR3 runs to 15 residues. Looked up from germline, CDR1 is SGHRS and CDR2 is YFSETQ. CDR3 sequence reads: CASSFTSGGHDTQYF. The CDR3 nucleotides read TGCGCCAGCAGCTTTACTAGCGGGGGCCATGATACGCAGTATTTT.

The gene calls are TRBV7-3 and TRBJ1-3; D is ambiguous. This CDR3 is 13 amino acids long. From germline, CDR1 is SGHTA and CDR2 FQGTGA. Trimming removed 2 bases at V and 4 bases at J, with 6 bases between. The CDR3: CASSLSEGNTIYF. CDR3 nucleotides: TGTGCCAGCAGCTTATCCGAGGGAAACACCATATATTTT.

A note on this clone: This sample also contains other DNA sequences that code for the same CDR3. V usage is TRBV4-3 and J usage is TRBJ2-6, with D possibly being TRBD1 (5 bases). Trimming removed 0 bases at V and 7 bases at J, with 22 bases between. The CDR3 sequence is 19 residues long. Germline V lookup: CDR1 LGHNA, CDR2 YSLEER. CDR3 loop: CASSQEPAGYRLGANVLTF. Written as DNA, the CDR3 is TGCGCCAGCAGCCAAGAACCGGCAGGGTATCGCCTGGGAGCCAACGTCCTGACTTTC.